A single sample gave rise to the 19 T cell receptor beta chains below, sequenced in a study of T cell repertoires in cytomegalovirus infection (dated by TCRdb to between 2018 and 2020). Which antigens these TCRs recognize remains unknown. In the paper's terms, the treatment or condition label means: in vitro stimulation with specific CMV peptide epitopes to enrich CMV-specific T cells. These reads were obtained on an Illumina HiSeq 1500. Clones were called with MiXCR by TCRdb after fastp trimmed the public reads at Q25, and only in-frame beta chains were retained. Under each unique CDR3 protein, matching rows form one entry showing the most common genes and DNA. This sample has about 310,000 distinct CDR3 sequences in its table, and roughly 25% of those were observed once. The ten largest make up approximately 12% of the sample. The material sequenced was cultured PBMCs, taken from culture after CMV antigen stimulation. All receptors derive from a human donor in good health (CMV status not recorded). Some clones in this sample may be carry-over from other donors' samples.

The J gene is TRBJ2-2, the V gene TRBV10-3, with 7 bases lining up with TRBD2. From germline, CDR1 is ENHRY and CDR2 SYGVKD. The CDR3 is 15 residues long. With 3 bases clipped from V and 7 bases from J, the junction kept 8 bases outside the gene matches. The CDR3 region has the DNA TGTGCCATCAGTGAAGGGCGGGAGCTCGTCGGGGAGCTGTTTTTT. It translates to CAISEGRELVGELFF.

This clonotype was seen a few times. This chain joins TRBV11-2 and TRBJ2-5; 10 nucleotides align to TRBD2. The V gene end was trimmed by 8 bases and the J gene end by 7 bases; junction bases not matched to a gene: 13. The CDR3 is made up of 15 amino acids. Germline CDR1 is SGHAT and CDR2 is FQNNGV. The CDR3 DNA reads TGTGCCAGCGGGTTCAGCGGGGGGGCGGAAGGGACCCAGTACTTC. This gives the protein CASGFSGGAEGTQYF. Complete variable domain (other parts from reference TRBV11-2 and TRBJ2-5): EAGVAQSPRYKIIEKRQSVAFWCNPISGHATLYWYQQILGQGPKLLIQFQNNGVVDDSQLPKDRFSAERLKGVDSTLKIQPAKLEDSAVYLCASGFSGGAEGTQYFGPGTRLLVL.

This clonotype was seen only a few times. This rearrangement joins TRBV6-5 to TRBJ1-1; D ambiguous. From germline, CDR1 is MNHEY and CDR2 SVGAGI. Trimming left V 8 bases short and J 5 bases short, with 21 bases between. CDR3 length: 15 amino acids. As DNA, the CDR3 is TGTGCCAGCCGGGGATGGGGATCGGTGGGTACTGAAGCTTTCTTT. Translation gives CASRGWGSVGTEAFF.

In its sample, this clonotype was seen a few times. The chain carries TRBV24-1 and TRBJ2-2, with 7 positions matching TRBD1. The CDR3 length is 15 residues. The V segment lost 9 bases and the J segment 4 bases; nucleotides outside the gene matches: 10. CDR1 KGHDR and CDR2 SFDVKD come from the germline V gene. The CDR3 region has the DNA TGTGCCACCCGAAGTAACAGGGGAAGCACCGGGGAGCTGTTTTTT. Residues: CATRSNRGSTGELFF.

This clonotype has just a few counts. This rearrangement joins TRBV15 to TRBJ2-3; D unresolved. Trimming removed 4 bases at V and 0 bases at J, with 14 bases between. Germline lookup yields CDR1 LNHNV and CDR2 YYDKDF (reference sequence). The CDR3 is 16 residues long. CDR3 coding DNA: TGTGCCACCAGCAAGAGATGGATTGGTAGCACAGATACGCAGTATTTT. This codes for CATSKRWIGSTDTQYF.

The chain has TRBV7-9 and TRBJ1-2; D is unclear. The CDR3 consists of 15 residues. V lost 4 bases and J lost 4, with 16 bases in between. Per germline, CDR1 SEHNR and CDR2 FQNEAQ (reference sequence). In nucleotides, the CDR3 is TGTGCCAGCAGCTCCCAGATTCAGGTTACCTATGGCTACACCTTC. Residues: CASSSQIQVTYGYTF.

This clonotype was picked up many times. V gene TRBV10-3 combines with J gene TRBJ2-4, with 10 bases matching TRBD2. V shed 2 bases, J shed 3 bases, and the junction held 13 bases outside the gene matches. Per germline, CDR1 ENHRY and CDR2 SYGVKD. The CDR3 spans 19 residues. The CDR3: CAISEDGASGSLYKNIQYF. The CDR3 region has the DNA TGTGCCATCAGTGAGGACGGGGCTAGCGGGAGCCTTTACAAAAACATTCAGTACTTC.

The chain has TRBV4-1 and TRBJ2-1; D gene ambiguous. Germline V lookup: CDR1 MGHRA, CDR2 YSYEKL. The length of the CDR3 is 16 residues. V lost 1 base to trimming and J lost 2 bases, with 12 bases between them. Here the CDR3 DNA reads TGCGCCAGCAGCCAAGCCAAGGGTTGGACCTACAATGAGCAGTTCTTC. It encodes CASSQAKGWTYNEQFF.

The genes are TRBV24-1 and TRBJ2-5, with D perhaps matching TRBD1 (7 bases). Deletions cut 1 base from V and 4 bases from J, with 15 bases between. The length of the CDR3 is 16 residues. CDR1 is KGHDR and CDR2 is SFDVKD in the germline V gene. CDR3 protein: CATSDLADRDSETQYF. CDR3 DNA sequence: TGTGCCACCAGTGATTTAGCCGACAGGGACTCAGAGACCCAGTACTTC.

V gene TRBV28 combines with J gene TRBJ2-3; 8 bases line up with TRBD2. The CDR3 loop spans 14 amino acids. CDR1 is MDHEN and CDR2 is SYDVKM in the germline V gene. The V gene end was trimmed by 7 bases and the J gene end by 5 bases; junction bases not matched to a gene: 8. CDR3 sequence reads: CASTVSGRKDTQYF. For the CDR3, the DNA is TGTGCCAGCACCGTCAGCGGGAGAAAAGATACGCAGTATTTT.

The V gene is TRBV29-1, the J gene TRBJ1-2; D uncertain. Trimming stripped 6 bases from V and 13 bases from J, with 21 bases between. The length of the CDR3 is 12 residues. CDR1 and CDR2 from the germline V gene are SQVTM and ANQGSEA. CDR3 DNA sequence: TGCAGCGTCAGATCCGGACGTACCCTGCTCACCTTC. Translating gives CSVRSGRTLLTF. Full variable domain (rest looked up from reference TRBV29-1 and TRBJ1-2): SAVISQKPSRDICQRGTSLTIQCQVDSQVTMMFWYRQQPGQSLTLIATANQGSEATYESGFVIDKFPISRPNLTFSTLTVSNMSPEDSSIYLCSVRSGRTLLTFGSGTRLTVV.

The DNA of the CDR3 is TGTGCCAGCAGTACTCCTGGGGGGGCGCGTGGCTACACCTTC. Translating gives CASSTPGGARGYTF. This chain links TRBV6-8 with TRBJ1-2, with D perhaps matching TRBD1 (6 bases). V lost 5 bases and J 7 bases, leaving 17 bases between the germline ends. Germline V gene sequence: CDR1 MNHGY, CDR2 SAAAGT. The length of the CDR3 is 14 residues.

This chain links TRBV20-1 with TRBJ2-1; TRBD2 aligns across 11 bases. CDR3 length: 14 residues. CDR1 is DFQATT, CDR2 SNEGSKA, per germline (reference sequence). The trim removed 0 bases at V and 9 bases at J, leaving 4 bases unmatched. The CDR3 region has the DNA TGCAGTGCTAGAGATAGCGGGAGGGATAGTGAGCAGTTCTTC. Encoded protein: CSARDSGRDSEQFF.

This clonotype was detected only a few times. Here the CDR3 DNA reads TGTGCCAGCACCATCCTTCGGGACTGGACCCAGTACTTC. Translated: CASTILRDWTQYF. The chain joins TRBV6-6 to TRBJ2-5, with D maybe TRBD2 (6 bases). The CDR3 runs 13 residues. The germline gives CDR1 MNHNY, CDR2 SVGAGI (reference sequence). The ends were cut back, 7 bases at V and 7 bases at J, with 16 bases in the middle.

This clonotype has only a few counts. The chain has TRBV25-1 and TRBJ1-1; D is unclear. The V end was cut by 3 bases, the J end by 6 bases, with 17 bases between. The CDR3 has 15 amino acids. Germline V gene sequence: CDR1 MGHDK, CDR2 SYGVNS. DNA of the CDR3: TGTGCCAGCAGTGATACACGAGGGAGACGGCCTGAAGCTTTCTTT. This gives the protein CASSDTRGRRPEAFF.

This clonotype was detected ten times or more. The rearrangement uses TRBV7-2 and TRBJ1-1; D may be TRBD1 (6 bases). The germline CDR1 and CDR2 sequences are SGHTA and FQGNSA. With 5 bases removed from V and 6 bases from J, the gap between germline ends came to 19 bases. CDR3 size: 15 residues. In DNA, the CDR3 is TGTGCCAGCAGCACTCACAGGGCCCTCGGCGCTGAAGCTTTCTTT. This encodes CASSTHRALGAEAFF.

This clonotype was seen a handful of times. The rearrangement uses TRBV27 and TRBJ1-5; D is ambiguous. Trimming left V 11 bases short and J 4 bases short, with 24 bases between. Germline lookup yields CDR1 MNHEY and CDR2 SMNVEV (reference sequence). The CDR3 length is 16 residues. The CDR3 DNA reads TGTGCCCGACCGGGCCCCATATGGCGGGGTAATCAGCCCCAGCATTTT. Translation gives CARPGPIWRGNQPQHF.

The V gene is TRBV27, the J gene TRBJ1-1, with TRBD1 matching over 7 bases. Trimming took 3 bases from V and 1 from J; bases not matched to a gene: 2. The CDR3 is 14 amino acids. Germline V gene lookup returns CDR1 MNHEY and CDR2 SMNVEV (reference sequence). Written as DNA, the CDR3 is TGTGCCAGCAGTTTTACAGGGGCGAACACTGAAGCTTTCTTT. This codes for CASSFTGANTEAFF.

The chain links TRBV5-6 to TRBJ2-3, with TRBD2 identical over 8 bases. The CDR3 has 15 amino acids. The trim removed 4 bases at V and 8 bases at J, leaving 12 bases unmatched. The germline CDR1 and CDR2 sequences are SGHDT and YYEEEE. Here the CDR3 DNA reads TGTGCCAGCAGCACAATGGCGGGAGGAGAAGGTACGCAGTATTTT. Its protein product is CASSTMAGGEGTQYF.